The TCR beta chain described here comes from a study of blood T cell repertoires in COVID-19. As for the study in general: The origin of the acute and convalescent COVID-19 samples was the United States, Italy and Spain. In each case, the material was cDNA or gDNA derived from T cells, B-cell-depleted T cells, or PBMCs.

Authors' analysis steps: Nucleated cell number was recorded as an estimate derived from reference gene primer amplification. The method was immunoSEQ multiplex PCR; TCRdb's version includes in-frame clones alone and lacks a portion of them. V and J calls and clone size are those listed in that table; D and trimming were worked out from the DNA. This repertoire shows some 250,000 clones, roughly 86% found once; its top ten account for 5.5% to 7.5%. The CDR3 sequence is 13 residues long. V dropped 7 bases and J dropped 0; count of bases not matched to a gene: 2. Germline V gene data show CDR1 as MGHDK and CDR2 as SYGVNS.

The sample taken for sequencing was peripheral blood. This TCR was sampled from a woman between 65 and 79 years old with active or convalescent COVID-19. The chain joins TRBV25-1 to TRBJ1-1; 7 bases line up with TRBD1. The chain's CDR3 is CASTGTVNTEAFF. CDR3 bases: TGTGCCAGCACCGGGACAGTGAACACTGAAGCTTTCTTT.